The 20 T cell receptor beta chains below come from one sample, sequenced in a study of cytomegalovirus exposure and HLA in healthy donors. The primer mix had 60 Vbeta and 13 Jbeta primers. Repertoires were generated with immunoSEQ multiplex PCR, while TCRdb's copy carries only in-frame clones and drops some. The sample includes some 120,000 clones, 65% to 75% of them seen just once. Source material: PBMCs. All receptors come from a middle-aged man in good health and CMV-seropositive.

V is TRBV6-1 and J is TRBJ1-5; tentative D call: TRBD1 (6 bases). The ends were cut back, 3 bases at V and 7 bases at J, with 13 bases in the middle. CDR1 and CDR2 from the germline V gene are MNHNS and SASEGT. The CDR3 sequence is 14 residues long. CDR3: CASSERPGAQPQHF. In DNA form, the CDR3 reads TGTGCCAGCAGTGAGCGACCAGGGGCCCAGCCCCAGCATTTT.

V usage is TRBV7-8 and J usage is TRBJ2-3, with TRBD2 matching 11 bases. Germline V gene lookup returns CDR1 SGHVS and CDR2 FQNEAQ. The V and J ends lost 5 bases and 5 bases, in that order; junction bases with no gene match: 6. The CDR3 consists of 15 residues. CDR3 region: CASSMGLAVQDTQYF. The CDR3 bases are TGTGCCAGCAGCATGGGACTAGCGGTACAAGATACGCAGTATTTT.

The chain joins TRBV2 to TRBJ1-3; D possibly corresponds to TRBD1 (5 bases). Per germline, CDR1 SNHLY and CDR2 FYNNEI. Trimming pared 6 bases from V and 2 bases from J, leaving 11 bases between. There are 14 residues in the CDR3. The CDR3 here is CASRVTGAGNTIYF. The CDR3 DNA reads TGTGCCAGCAGGGTGACGGGGGCTGGAAACACCATATATTTT.

The gene calls are TRBV5-1 and TRBJ2-3, with TRBD2 matching 16 bases. CDR1 and CDR2 (germline): SGHRS, YFSETQ. The junction had 7 bases not matched to a gene; V was cut back by 5 bases and J by 4 bases. The CDR3 sequence is 17 residues long. Here the CDR3 reads CASSSGTSGGAADTQYF. The CDR3, as DNA: TGCGCCAGCAGTTCCGGGACTAGCGGGGGGGCCGCAGATACGCAGTATTTT.

This chain joins TRBV5-1 and TRBJ2-3, with D tentatively TRBD1 (6 bases). V shed 4 bases and J shed 0 bases, with 9 bases lying between them. Germline CDR1 SGHRS, CDR2 YFSETQ. CDR3 length: 14 residues. CDR3 in amino acids: CASSPGQSTDTQYF. The CDR3 nucleotides read TGCGCCAGCAGCCCCGGACAGAGCACAGATACGCAGTATTTT.

The chain recombines TRBV4-2 with TRBJ2-1; 10 positions match TRBD2. CDR1 and CDR2 (germline): LGHNA, YNFKEQ. This CDR3 spans 16 amino acids. V shed 0 bases, J shed 8 bases, and the junction held 7 bases outside the gene matches. The CDR3 reads CASSQDGSGRSYEQFF. CDR3 coding DNA: TGTGCCAGCAGCCAAGATGGTAGCGGGAGGTCCTATGAGCAGTTCTTC.

This clone was counted only a few times. J is TRBJ1-4 and V is TRBV5-1, with D unclear. Trimming cost V 2 bases and J 0 bases, with 5 bases left between them. Germline assignment: CDR1 SGHRS and CDR2 YFSETQ. This CDR3 is 14 amino acids long. The DNA of the CDR3 is TGCGCCAGCAGCTTCGGTTCAACTAATGAAAAACTGTTTTTT. Its protein product is CASSFGSTNEKLFF. Filled out from reference TRBV5-1 and TRBJ1-4, the complete variable domain reads KAGVTQTPRYLIKTRGQQVTLSCSPISGHRSVSWYQQTPGQGLQFLFEYFSETQRNKGNFPGRFSGRQFSNSRSEMNVSTLELGDSALYLCASSFGSTNEKLFFGSGTQLSVL.

J is TRBJ2-5 and V is TRBV7-8; TRBD2 matches 11 bases. The last part of the DNA fits TRBJ2-7 better; the J call may be wrong. The CDR3 length is 16 residues. Germline values: CDR1 SGHVS, CDR2 FQNEAQ. The CDR3 reads CASSQPTSGSSYEQYF. The CDR3 nucleotides are TGTGCCAGCAGCCAACCTACTAGCGGGAGTTCCTACGAGCAGTACTTC.

The CDR3 here is CASSREVGSHEQYF. For the CDR3, the DNA is TGTGCCAGCTCACGGGAGGTCGGTAGTCACGAGCAGTACTTC. This sequence joins TRBV18 and TRBJ2-7; maybe TRBD2 (6 bases). The CDR3 length is 14 residues. V was pared by 4 bases and J by 5 bases, with 15 bases between. CDR1 KGHSH and CDR2 LQKENI come from the germline V gene.

The chain joins TRBV5-1 to TRBJ2-1; 7 bases fit TRBD2. V trimming: 3 bases; J trimming: 4 bases; junction bases outside the gene matches: 4. The CDR3 is 14 amino acids. CDR1 and CDR2 from the germline V gene are SGHRS and YFSETQ. This CDR3 reads CASSSGTKYNEQFF. CDR3 sequence (DNA): TGCGCCAGCAGCTCCGGGACTAAATACAATGAGCAGTTCTTC.

The chain has TRBV5-8 and TRBJ2-1; D gene unclear. Germline V gene lookup returns CDR1 SGHTS and CDR2 YDEGEE. CDR3 length equals 14 residues. V lost 3 bases, J lost 9 bases, and 16 bases lay in between. The CDR3 coding sequence is TGTGCCAGCAGCTCCAGTGGAGAGGTGTCTGAGCAGTTCTTC. This codes for CASSSSGEVSEQFF.

In its sample, this clone was seen a few times. CDR3 region: CASSFGTGGGQPQHF. As DNA, the CDR3 is TGTGCCAGCAGCTTCGGGACAGGAGGAGGTCAGCCCCAGCATTTT. The chain recombines TRBV7-2 with TRBJ1-5; TRBD1 matches 8 bases. CDR1 and CDR2 from the germline V gene are SGHTA and FQGNSA. Trimming at V came to 3 bases and at J to 6 bases, leaving 7 bases not matched to a gene. This CDR3 is built from 15 residues.

This chain uses TRBV7-2 with TRBJ2-1; 10 bases agree with TRBD1. The V and J ends lost 5 bases and 14 bases, in that order; junction bases with no gene match: 9. This CDR3 is 13 amino acids long. In germline, CDR1 is SGHTA, CDR2 FQGNSA. Written as DNA, the CDR3 is TGTGCCAGCAGCCCCCGGACAGGGGGAAACGAGTTCTTC. This translates into CASSPRTGGNEFF.

The rearrangement joins TRBV28 to TRBJ1-5; D possibly corresponds to TRBD1 (5 bases). There are 17 residues in the CDR3. The germline V gene encodes CDR1 MDHEN and CDR2 SYDVKM. Trimming stripped 3 bases from V and 0 bases from J, with 15 bases between. Here the CDR3 reads CASSLGGAPYSNQPQHF. Here the CDR3 DNA reads TGTGCCAGCAGTTTGGGCGGGGCACCTTATAGCAATCAGCCCCAGCATTTT.

This chain links TRBV6-6 with TRBJ2-2; 7 positions agree with TRBD1. Germline V gene data show CDR1 as MNHNY and CDR2 as SVGAGI (reference sequence). J lost 4 bases, V lost 10 bases, and 9 bases had no gene match. This CDR3 is built from 14 residues. CDR3 protein: CATRTTGITGELFF. The CDR3 DNA is TGTGCCACCAGAACGACAGGGATCACCGGGGAGCTGTTTTTT.

The rearrangement joins TRBV11-1 to TRBJ2-7, with 11 positions matching TRBD2. Germline assignment: CDR1 SGHAT and CDR2 FQDESV (reference sequence). Trimming removed 5 bases from V and 4 bases from J; junction bases left unmatched: 16. This CDR3 contains 18 residues. The CDR3 nucleotides read TGTGCCAGCAGCACCCTGGGACTAGCGGATGGCGGCGGATACGAGCAGTACTTC. As protein: CASSTLGLADGGGYEQYF.

The chain joins TRBV9 to TRBJ2-7, with TRBD1 identical over 7 bases. J was trimmed by 0 bases and V by 0 bases; bases with no gene match: 3. CDR1 SGDLS and CDR2 YYNGEE come from the germline V gene. The CDR3 is made up of 15 amino acids. CDR3 sequence reads: CASSVVAGGSYEQYF. CDR3 DNA sequence: TGTGCCAGCAGCGTAGTTGCAGGGGGCTCCTACGAGCAGTACTTC.

The rearrangement links TRBV15 to TRBJ1-3; D unclear. The germline V gene has CDR1 LNHNV and CDR2 YYDKDF (reference sequence). The CDR3 sequence is 15 residues long. V was cut by 0 bases and J by 0 bases, with 6 bases left in between. CDR3 nucleotide sequence: TGTGCCACCAGCAGAGACAGGATCTCTGGAAACACCATATATTTT. It encodes CATSRDRISGNTIYF.

CDR3 DNA sequence: TGTGCCAGCAGCCCGGGGGGCAGCTACGAGCAGTACTTC. As protein: CASSPGGSYEQYF. This chain uses TRBV9 with TRBJ2-7; TRBD2 might be the D (7 bases). The V gene's germline CDR1 is SGDLS and CDR2 YYNGEE. CDR3 size: 13 residues. Trimming shortened V by 4 bases and J by 3 bases, and 11 bases separated the two germline ends.

The V gene is TRBV5-1, the J gene TRBJ1-5; D is possibly TRBD1 (6 bases). Germline CDR1 and CDR2: SGHRS and YFSETQ. CDR3 size: 14 residues. The V and J ends lost 0 bases and 3 bases respectively, with 7 bases between them. The CDR3 DNA follows: TGCGCCAGCAGCTTGGGACAGGACAATCAGCCCCAGCATTTT. Protein product: CASSLGQDNQPQHF.